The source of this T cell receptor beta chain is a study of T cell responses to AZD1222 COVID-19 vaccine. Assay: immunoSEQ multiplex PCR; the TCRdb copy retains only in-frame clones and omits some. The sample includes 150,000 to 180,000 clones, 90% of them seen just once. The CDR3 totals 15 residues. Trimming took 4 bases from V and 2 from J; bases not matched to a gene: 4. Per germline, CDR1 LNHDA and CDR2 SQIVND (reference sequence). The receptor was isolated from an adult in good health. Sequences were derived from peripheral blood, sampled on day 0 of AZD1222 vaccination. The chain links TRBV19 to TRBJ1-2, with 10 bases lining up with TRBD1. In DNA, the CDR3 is TGTGCCAGTAGTAACCCGGGACAGGGGAACTATGGCTACACCTTC. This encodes CASSNPGQGNYGYTF.